These 24 T cell receptor beta chains originate from one sample sequenced in a study of blood T cell repertoires in COVID-19. The repertoire was sequenced with immunoSEQ multiplex PCR; TCRdb's copy has only in-frame clones and lacks some. This table has some 66,000 clones, 90% to 95% appearing once. The source material was peripheral blood. These receptors all stem from a human donor in a cohort sampled during active COVID-19.

V and J are TRBV7-9 and TRBJ2-7, with D uncertain. This CDR3 is 13 amino acids long. V was pared by 0 bases and J by 6 bases, with 9 bases between. The germline V gene encodes CDR1 SEHNR and CDR2 FQNEAQ (reference sequence). CDR3 region: CASSLASVGEQYF. The CDR3 DNA reads as TGTGCCAGCAGCTTAGCCAGCGTCGGCGAGCAGTACTTC.

The CDR3 protein is CAWSDGSHIYNEQFF. As DNA, the CDR3 is TGTGCCTGGAGCGACGGGAGCCACATCTACAATGAGCAGTTCTTC. The chain carries TRBV30 and TRBJ2-1; D might be TRBD2 (6 bases). The CDR3 runs to 15 residues. V lost 3 bases, J lost 3 bases, and 15 bases lay in between. The germline V gene has CDR1 GTSNPN and CDR2 SVGIG (reference sequence).

The chain combines TRBV28 with TRBJ1-1; weak D call: TRBD1 (6 bases). The CDR3 loop spans 12 amino acids. V gave up 10 bases and J gave up 11 bases, with 20 bases separating them. Germline CDR1 MDHEN, CDR2 SYDVKM. The CDR3 sequence: CATNPRGQDAFF. Here the CDR3 DNA reads TGTGCCACCAACCCCAGGGGTCAGGATGCTTTCTTT. Variable domain in full (rest from reference TRBV28 and TRBJ1-1): DVKVTQSSRYLVKRTGEKVFLECVQDMDHENMFWYRQDPGLGLRLIYFSYDVKMKEKGDIPEGYSVSREKKERFSLILESASTNQTSMYLCATNPRGQDAFFGQGTRLTVV.

The V call is TRBV24-1, the J call TRBJ2-3, with D tentatively TRBD2 (6 bases). The V and J ends lost 0 bases and 0 bases respectively, with 12 bases between them. This CDR3 is 17 amino acids long. Per germline, CDR1 KGHDR and CDR2 SFDVKD. The CDR3 reads CATSDLGTGRSTDTQYF. The CDR3 DNA follows: TGTGCCACCAGTGATTTGGGGACCGGGAGAAGCACAGATACGCAGTATTTT.

The chain is built from TRBV5-4 and TRBJ2-5; 12 positions match TRBD2. This CDR3 is 16 amino acids long. Germline lookup yields CDR1 SGHNT and CDR2 YYREEE (reference sequence). The junction had 9 bases not matched to a gene; V was cut back by 4 bases and J by 5 bases. DNA of the CDR3: TGTGCCAGCAGCCCCCGGACTAGCGGGGCGGTCGAGACCCAGTACTTC. Amino acids: CASSPRTSGAVETQYF.

This clone was observed once. The genes are TRBV6-2 or TRBV6-3 and TRBJ1-1; 7 bases match TRBD1. With 6 bases clipped from V and 0 bases from J, the junction kept 7 bases outside the gene matches. Germline loops: CDR1 MNHEY, CDR2 SVGEGT. The CDR3 is 15 amino acids. For the CDR3, the DNA is TGTGCCAGCAGCGACAGGGAAGGCATGAACACTGAAGCTTTCTTT. Translated, it gives CASSDREGMNTEAFF.

The V and J genes are TRBV5-1 and TRBJ1-2; the D gene is possibly TRBD1 (5 bases). CDR3 length: 13 amino acids. V dropped 0 bases and J dropped 9 bases, with 12 bases sitting between them. Germline CDR1 and CDR2: SGHRS and YFSETQ. The CDR3 DNA sequence: TGCGCCAGCAGCTTGGACAGGAATTGGAGCTACACCTTC. Translation: CASSLDRNWSYTF.

The chain is built from TRBV29-1 and TRBJ2-7, with D unclear. This CDR3 is built from 14 residues. Trimming left V 4 bases short and J 5 bases short, with 18 bases between. In germline, CDR1 is SQVTM, CDR2 ANQGSEA. The CDR3 DNA is TGCAGCGTTGCGGTCAGCCCGGAGAGCGACGAGCAGTACTTC. Translation gives CSVAVSPESDEQYF.

The chain recombines TRBV4-2 with TRBJ2-7; no reliable D call. With 0 bases removed from V and 2 bases from J, the gap between germline ends came to 8 bases. CDR1 is LGHNA and CDR2 is YNFKEQ in the germline V gene. The length of the CDR3 is 14 residues. The DNA of the CDR3 is TGTGCCAGCAGCCAAGAGCGGAGAACCTACGAGCAGTACTTC. Translated: CASSQERRTYEQYF.

The V and J genes are TRBV4-2 and TRBJ2-2; 8 bases are a match to TRBD1. Trimming cost V 1 base and J 4 bases; bases outside gene matches: 5. The CDR3 covers 16 residues. CDR1 LGHNA and CDR2 YNFKEQ come from the germline V gene. This chain's CDR3 is CASSQADDRGTGELFF. CDR3 nucleotides: TGTGCCAGCAGCCAAGCTGATGACAGGGGCACCGGGGAGCTGTTTTTT.

The chain couples TRBV28 to TRBJ1-3, with D unclear. In germline, CDR1 is MDHEN, CDR2 SYDVKM. V lost 2 bases and J lost 0, with 5 bases in between. The CDR3 length is 14 residues. This CDR3 is CASSLAHSGNTIYF. Here the CDR3 DNA reads TGTGCCAGCAGTTTAGCGCACTCTGGAAACACCATATATTTT.

V and J are TRBV12-3 or TRBV12-4 and TRBJ2-7; D call uncertain. The CDR3 length is 12 residues. V lost 5 bases, J lost 5 bases, and 10 bases lay in between. The CDR3 DNA follows: TGTGCCAGCAGTGTCCTCCCCCACGAGCAGTACTTC. Its protein is CASSVLPHEQYF.

The rearrangement joins TRBV19 to TRBJ2-3, with 7 bases fitting TRBD1. The CDR3 loop spans 16 amino acids. CDR1 is LNHDA, CDR2 SQIVND, per germline (reference sequence). Trimming took 6 bases from V and 4 from J; bases not matched to a gene: 13. This CDR3 reads CASRNTGAGSPDTQYF. Written as DNA, the CDR3 is TGTGCCAGTAGAAATACAGGGGCCGGGTCCCCAGATACGCAGTATTTT.

This clone showed up just once. The CDR3 nucleotides read TGTGCCAGCAGCTTAGCTGGTCTAGACGGTGCGGAGCAGTACTTC. Residues: CASSLAGLDGAEQYF. The V and J genes are TRBV7-2 and TRBJ2-7; unclear D gene. V shed 0 bases and J shed 7 bases, with 16 bases lying between them. The CDR3 consists of 15 residues. Germline V CDR1 and CDR2: SGHTA, FQGNSA.

The V and J genes are TRBV6-2 or TRBV6-3 and TRBJ1-4, with D unresolved. V was trimmed by 3 bases and J by 4 bases, leaving 15 bases between them. The CDR3 length is 16 residues. The V gene's germline CDR1 is MNHEY and CDR2 SVGEGT. CDR3 region: CASSYFRGQRNEKLFF. The CDR3 coding sequence is TGTGCCAGCAGTTATTTTCGGGGTCAGCGTAATGAAAAACTGTTTTTT.

This chain connects TRBV6-5 to TRBJ1-4, with D maybe TRBD1 (5 bases). CDR1 is MNHEY, CDR2 SVGAGI, per germline. The CDR3 covers 14 residues. V was cut by 5 bases and J by 2 bases, with 9 bases left in between. The DNA for the CDR3 is TGTGCCAGCAGTCAGGGACTCACTAATGAAAAACTGTTTTTT. It yields the protein CASSQGLTNEKLFF.

In its sample, this clone was seen a few times. V usage is TRBV7-9 and J usage is TRBJ2-2; 7 positions match TRBD2. Germline CDR1 and CDR2: SEHNR and FQNEAQ (reference sequence). The CDR3 runs 12 residues. The V gene end was trimmed by 8 bases and the J gene end by 6 bases; junction bases not matched to a gene: 3. DNA of the CDR3: TGTGCCAGCTCTCGGGAGGCCGGGGAGCTGTTTTTT. Protein product: CASSREAGELFF.

The V call is TRBV19, the J call TRBJ2-5; 7 bases line up with TRBD2. The V gene end was trimmed by 6 bases and the J gene end by 0 bases; junction bases not matched to a gene: 13. This CDR3 region has 17 residues. Germline assignment: CDR1 LNHDA and CDR2 SQIVND (reference sequence). The CDR3 spells CASSTPASGGYQETQYF. Here the CDR3 DNA reads TGTGCCAGTAGCACCCCCGCTAGCGGAGGTTACCAAGAGACCCAGTACTTC.

The chain uses TRBV6-5 and TRBJ1-2; D might be TRBD1 (6 bases). Germline-derived CDR1 and CDR2 are MNHEY and SVGAGI. The CDR3 sequence is 13 residues long. Trimming left V 2 bases short and J 7 bases short, with 11 bases between. The CDR3, as DNA: TGTGCCAGCAGTTACCAGGGACAAGTTGGCTACACCTTC. It translates to CASSYQGQVGYTF.

The chain has TRBV18 and TRBJ1-3; D is perhaps TRBD1 (5 bases). The germline gives CDR1 KGHSH, CDR2 LQKENI. This CDR3 contains 18 residues. With 3 bases removed from V and 0 bases from J, the gap between germline ends came to 18 bases. The CDR3: CASSPKLIQAPSGNTIYF. CDR3 nucleotide sequence: TGTGCCAGCTCACCGAAATTAATACAGGCCCCCTCTGGAAACACCATATATTTT.

This clone is a singleton in its sample. The CDR3 is CASSLDRGGHEKLFF. The CDR3 DNA is TGTGCCAGCAGCTTGGACAGGGGAGGGCATGAAAAACTGTTTTTT. This chain joins TRBV7-2 and TRBJ1-4; 9 bases line up with TRBD1. CDR3 length: 15 amino acids. Germline V gene lookup returns CDR1 SGHTA and CDR2 FQGNSA. J was trimmed by 6 bases and V by 3 bases; bases with no gene match: 5.

V gene TRBV7-8 combines with J gene TRBJ1-1, with D perhaps matching TRBD1 (5 bases). The CDR3 length is 16 residues. The germline gives CDR1 SGHVS, CDR2 FQNEAQ. Trimming removed 1 base from V and 1 base from J, with 13 bases in between. CDR3 in DNA: TGTGCCAGCAGCTTAGTCGTAGGGGCGAAGAACACTGAAGCTTTCTTT. Its protein is CASSLVVGAKNTEAFF. Full variable domain (rest looked up from reference TRBV7-8 and TRBJ1-1): GAGVSQSPRYKVAKRGQDVALRCDPISGHVSLFWYQQALGQGPEFLTYFQNEAQLDKSGLPSDRFFAERPEGSVSTLKIQRTQQEDSAVYLCASSLVVGAKNTEAFFGQGTRLTVV.

A few counts support this clone. This chain uses TRBV7-3 with TRBJ1-1; D unresolved. This CDR3 has 14 residues. Trimming shortened V by 0 bases and J by 3 bases, and 8 bases separated the two germline ends. The germline CDR1 and CDR2 sequences are SGHTA and FQGTGA. CDR3 region: CASSLTPGDTEAFF. CDR3 DNA: TGTGCCAGCAGCTTAACACCCGGTGACACTGAAGCTTTCTTT.

V usage is TRBV28 and J usage is TRBJ2-7; D may be TRBD2 (5 bases). This CDR3 spans 14 amino acids. The ends were cut back, 8 bases at V and 0 bases at J, with 14 bases in the middle. Germline V lookup: CDR1 MDHEN, CDR2 SYDVKM. The CDR3 DNA reads TGTGCCAGCCAAGGAGCGGTAGGCTCCTACGAGCAGTACTTC. Translating gives CASQGAVGSYEQYF.